This T cell receptor (beta chain) was identified during a study of T cell repertoires in cytomegalovirus infection. General study results and limits: Clonotype analysis showed dominance of the ex vivo response by HLA-C-restricted CMV-specific TCR beta clonotypes.

MiXCR, run by TCRdb on the reads, gives a single entry per CDR3 protein. In the table there are more than 150,000 distinct CDR3 sequences, approximately 17% of which are singletons. Of note for this clonotype: What it recognizes is unknown.

The material sequenced was CD8+ T cells from PBMCs. This clonotype was obtained from a human donor in good health (CMV status not recorded). Some clones in this sample may be carry-over from other donors' samples.

The chain's CDR3 is CASSPSAGLQTYEQYF. The CDR3 DNA is TGTGCCAGCTCACCTTCCGCAGGGCTCCAAACATACGAGCAGTACTTC. The rearrangement uses TRBV18 and TRBJ2-7; possible D gene TRBD1, 5 bases. Germline CDR1 and CDR2: KGHSH and LQKENI. Trimming took 3 bases from V and 4 from J, leaving 19 bases between them. This CDR3 is built from 16 residues.